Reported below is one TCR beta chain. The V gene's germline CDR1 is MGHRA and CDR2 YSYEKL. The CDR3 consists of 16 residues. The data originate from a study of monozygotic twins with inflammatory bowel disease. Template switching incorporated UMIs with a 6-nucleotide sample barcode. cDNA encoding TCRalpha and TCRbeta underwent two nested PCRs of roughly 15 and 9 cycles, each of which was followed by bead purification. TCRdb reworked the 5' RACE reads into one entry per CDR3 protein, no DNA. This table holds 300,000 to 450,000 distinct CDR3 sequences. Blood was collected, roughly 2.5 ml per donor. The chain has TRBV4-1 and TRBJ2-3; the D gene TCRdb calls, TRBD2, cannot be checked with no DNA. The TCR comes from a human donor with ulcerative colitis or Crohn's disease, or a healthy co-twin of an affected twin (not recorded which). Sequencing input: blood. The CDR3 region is CASSPKRGGLTDTQYF.